The 4 T cell receptor beta chains reported below all come from one sample, sequenced in a study of blood T cell repertoires in COVID-19. Some clones are missing from TCRdb's copy, which holds only in-frame ones; the method was immunoSEQ multiplex PCR. The table shows tens of thousands of clones, with under 85% occurring only once. Sequencing used peripheral blood. All receptors derive from a human donor in a cohort sampled during active COVID-19.

The chain has TRBV11-1 and TRBJ1-2, with D hard to call. Germline V gene sequence: CDR1 SGHAT, CDR2 FQDESV (reference sequence). Trimming stripped 3 bases from V and 5 bases from J, with 13 bases between. CDR3 length: 14 residues. This chain's CDR3 is CASSFGSAGYGYTF. In DNA, the CDR3 is TGTGCCAGCAGCTTCGGCTCGGCGGGGTATGGCTACACCTTC.

The rearrangement links TRBV5-8 to TRBJ2-7, with D hard to call. Germline V gene data show CDR1 as SGHTS and CDR2 as YDEGEE. The germline V and J ends were trimmed by 6 bases and 7 bases, with 14 bases remaining between them. The CDR3 runs to 12 residues. CDR3 sequence: CASTRSIKEQYF. DNA for the CDR3: TGTGCCAGCACCAGGTCCATCAAGGAGCAGTACTTC.

The chain links TRBV18 to TRBJ1-5; D perhaps matches TRBD1 (5 bases). Germline V gives CDR1 KGHSH, CDR2 LQKENI. This CDR3 is 18 amino acids long. V was pared by 5 bases and J by 0 bases, with 20 bases between. The CDR3 nucleotides are TGTGCCAGCTCATCCACCTCTTTAACAGGTCATAGCAATCAGCCCCAGCATTTT. This translates into CASSSTSLTGHSNQPQHF.

The rearrangement uses TRBV11-2 and TRBJ1-6; 9 nucleotides agree with TRBD1. Unmatched junction bases numbered 9, after V lost 5 bases and J lost 7 bases. CDR1 SGHAT and CDR2 FQNNGV come from the germline V gene. The CDR3 runs to 16 residues. The CDR3 spells CASSRKDRGNNSPLHF. The CDR3 DNA is TGTGCCAGCAGCCGCAAGGACAGGGGCAACAATTCACCCCTCCACTTT.